Sequencing of this T cell receptor (beta chain) was carried out in a study of control samples from healthy donors and cancer patients. In its sample, this clone was seen a few times. CDR3 length: 17 residues. V lost 0 bases and J 0 bases, leaving 12 bases between the germline ends. From germline, CDR1 is SGHDN and CDR2 FVKESK. The assay was immunoSEQ multiplex PCR, and TCRdb's table has in-frame clones only and misses some. Seen here are about 70,000 clones, approximately 94% observed once, and the top ten hold approximately 3%. The sample taken for sequencing was blood. The J gene is TRBJ1-3, the V gene TRBV14, with no clear D. The receptor was derived from a woman aged 25 to 39 in good health. CDR3 protein: CASSQDYAAASGNTIYF. Written as DNA, the CDR3 is TGTGCCAGCAGCCAAGATTATGCGGCGGCCTCTGGAAACACCATATATTTT. The whole variable domain, remainder taken from reference TRBV14 and TRBJ1-3, is EAGVTQFPSHSVIEKGQTVTLRCDPISGHDNLYWYRRVMGKEIKFLLHFVKESKQDESGMPNNRFLAERTGGTYSTLKVQPAELEDSGVYFCASSQDYAAASGNTIYFGEGSWLTVV.